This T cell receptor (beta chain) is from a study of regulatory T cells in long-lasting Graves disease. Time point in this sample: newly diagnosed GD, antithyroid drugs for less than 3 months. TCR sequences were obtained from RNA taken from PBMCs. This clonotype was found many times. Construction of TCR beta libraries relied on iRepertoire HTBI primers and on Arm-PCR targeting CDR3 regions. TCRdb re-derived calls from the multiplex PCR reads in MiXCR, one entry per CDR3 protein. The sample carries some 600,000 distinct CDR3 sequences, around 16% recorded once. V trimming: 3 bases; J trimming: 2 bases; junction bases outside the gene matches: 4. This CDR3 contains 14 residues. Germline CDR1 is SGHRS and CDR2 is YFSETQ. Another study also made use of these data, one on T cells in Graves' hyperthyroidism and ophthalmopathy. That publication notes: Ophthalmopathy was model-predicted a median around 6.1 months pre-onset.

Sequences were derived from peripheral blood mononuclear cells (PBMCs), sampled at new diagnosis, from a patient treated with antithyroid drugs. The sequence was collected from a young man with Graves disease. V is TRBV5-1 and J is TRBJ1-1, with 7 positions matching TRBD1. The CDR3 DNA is TGCGCCAGCAGCTCGACAGGGCCTAACACTGAAGCTTTCTTT. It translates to CASSSTGPNTEAFF.